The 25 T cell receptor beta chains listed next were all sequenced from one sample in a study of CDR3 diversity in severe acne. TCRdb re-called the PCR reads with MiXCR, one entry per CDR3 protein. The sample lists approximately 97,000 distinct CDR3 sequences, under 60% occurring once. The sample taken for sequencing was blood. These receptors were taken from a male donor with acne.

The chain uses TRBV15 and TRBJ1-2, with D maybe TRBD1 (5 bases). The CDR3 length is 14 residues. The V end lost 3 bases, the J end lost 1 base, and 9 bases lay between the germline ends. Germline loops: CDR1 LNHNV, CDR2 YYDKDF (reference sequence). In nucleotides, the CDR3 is TGTGCCACCAGCAGCGGGGGGGATAACTATGGCTACACCTTC. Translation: CATSSGGDNYGYTF.

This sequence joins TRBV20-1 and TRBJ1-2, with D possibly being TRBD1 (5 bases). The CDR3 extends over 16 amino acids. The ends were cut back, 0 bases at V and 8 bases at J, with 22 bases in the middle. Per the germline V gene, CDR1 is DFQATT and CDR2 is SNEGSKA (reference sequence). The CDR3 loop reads CSARDEGRVYLSGYTF. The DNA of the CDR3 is TGCAGTGCTAGAGACGAGGGCAGGGTGTATCTCAGCGGCTACACCTTC.

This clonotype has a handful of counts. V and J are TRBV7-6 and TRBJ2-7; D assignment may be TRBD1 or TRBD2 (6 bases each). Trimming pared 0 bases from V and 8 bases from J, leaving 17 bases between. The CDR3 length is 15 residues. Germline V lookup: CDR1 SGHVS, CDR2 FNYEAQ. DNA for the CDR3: TGTGCCAGCAGCTTAGCGGGGGGCGCGTTTAGTAAGCAGTACTTC. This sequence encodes CASSLAGGAFSKQYF.

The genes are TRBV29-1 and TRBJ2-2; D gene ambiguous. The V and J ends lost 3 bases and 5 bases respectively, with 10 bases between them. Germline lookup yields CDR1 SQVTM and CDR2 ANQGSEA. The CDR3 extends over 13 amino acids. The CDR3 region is CSVEWLKTGELFF. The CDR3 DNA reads TGCAGCGTTGAGTGGTTGAAGACCGGGGAGCTGTTTTTT.

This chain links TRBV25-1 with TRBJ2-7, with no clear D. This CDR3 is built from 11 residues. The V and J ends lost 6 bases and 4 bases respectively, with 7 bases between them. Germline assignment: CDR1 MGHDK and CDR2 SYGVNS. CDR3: CASSQIYEQYF. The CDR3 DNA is TGTGCCAGCAGCCAAATATACGAGCAGTACTTC.

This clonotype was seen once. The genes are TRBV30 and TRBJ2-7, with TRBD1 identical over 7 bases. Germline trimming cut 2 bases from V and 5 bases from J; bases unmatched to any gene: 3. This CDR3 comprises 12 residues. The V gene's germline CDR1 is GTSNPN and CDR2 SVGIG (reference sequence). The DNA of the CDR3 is TGTGCCTGGAGTACGACAGGGAACGAGCAGTACTTC. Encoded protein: CAWSTTGNEQYF.

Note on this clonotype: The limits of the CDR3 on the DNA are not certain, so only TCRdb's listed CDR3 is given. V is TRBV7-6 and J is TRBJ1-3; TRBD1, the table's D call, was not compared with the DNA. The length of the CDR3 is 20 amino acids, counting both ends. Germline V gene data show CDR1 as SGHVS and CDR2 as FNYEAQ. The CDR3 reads CASSSRGRSEAFFGQGTIYF.

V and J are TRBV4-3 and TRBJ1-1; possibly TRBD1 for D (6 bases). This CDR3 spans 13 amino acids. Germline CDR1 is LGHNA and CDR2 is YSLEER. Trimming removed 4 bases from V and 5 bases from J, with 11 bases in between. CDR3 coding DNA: TGCGCCAGCAGCCGTGGGGGCCGAACTGAAGCTTTCTTT. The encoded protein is CASSRGGRTEAFF.

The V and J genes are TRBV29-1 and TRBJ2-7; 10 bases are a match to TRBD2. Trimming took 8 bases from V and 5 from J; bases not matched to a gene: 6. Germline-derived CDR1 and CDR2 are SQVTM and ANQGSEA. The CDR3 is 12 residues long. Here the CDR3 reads CSSQGLANEQYF. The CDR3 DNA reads TGCAGCAGCCAGGGACTAGCGAACGAGCAGTACTTC.

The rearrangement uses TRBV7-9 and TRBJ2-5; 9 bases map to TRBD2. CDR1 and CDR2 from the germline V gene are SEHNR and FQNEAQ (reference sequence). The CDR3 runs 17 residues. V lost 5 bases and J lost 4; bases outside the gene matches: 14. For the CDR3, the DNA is TGTGCCAGCAGCACCCGACCCTGTAGCGGGAGTGGAGAGACCCAGTACTTC. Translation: CASSTRPCSGSGETQYF.

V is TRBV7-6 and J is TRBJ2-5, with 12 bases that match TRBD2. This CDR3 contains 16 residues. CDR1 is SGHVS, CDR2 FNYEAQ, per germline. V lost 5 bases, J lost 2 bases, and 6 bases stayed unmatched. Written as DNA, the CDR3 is TGTGCCAGCAGCACCGGACTAGCGGGACCTCAAGAGACCCAGTACTTC. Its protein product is CASSTGLAGPQETQYF.

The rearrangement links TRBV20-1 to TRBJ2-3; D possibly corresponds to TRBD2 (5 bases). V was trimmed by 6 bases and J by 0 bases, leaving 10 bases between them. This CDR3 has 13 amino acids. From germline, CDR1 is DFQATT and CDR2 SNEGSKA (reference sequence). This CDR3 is CSAKGSSTDTQYF. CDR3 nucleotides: TGCAGTGCCAAAGGGAGCAGCACAGATACGCAGTATTTT.

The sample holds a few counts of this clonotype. The CDR3 DNA follows: TGTGCCAGCAACACTAGGGCTAGCGAGTCCGGGGAGCTGTTTTTT. It specifies CASNTRASESGELFF. The chain has TRBV7-6 and TRBJ2-2; the D gene is possibly TRBD2 (6 bases). This CDR3 comprises 15 residues. Per the germline V gene, CDR1 is SGHVS and CDR2 is FNYEAQ. Trimming left V 7 bases short and J 6 bases short, with 18 bases between.

CDR3 loop: CSAHLGSGFGVQETQYF. CDR3 sequence (DNA): TGCAGTGCTCACCTCGGATCCGGCTTCGGGGTCCAAGAGACCCAGTACTTC. This chain joins TRBV20-1 and TRBJ2-5, with D perhaps TRBD2 (5 bases). The CDR3 is 17 amino acids. Germline values: CDR1 DFQATT, CDR2 SNEGSKA (reference sequence). V lost 5 bases to trimming and J lost 1 base, with 23 bases between them.

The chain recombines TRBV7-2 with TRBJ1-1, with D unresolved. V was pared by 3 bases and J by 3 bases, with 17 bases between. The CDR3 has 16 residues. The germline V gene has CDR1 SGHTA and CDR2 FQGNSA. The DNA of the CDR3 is TGTGCCAGCAGCTTGAGGCCGGGGATAGCCTACACTGAAGCTTTCTTT. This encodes CASSLRPGIAYTEAFF. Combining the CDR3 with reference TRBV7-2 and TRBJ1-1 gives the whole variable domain GAGVSQSPSNKVTEKGKDVELRCDPISGHTALYWYRQSLGQGLEFLIYFQGNSAPDKSGLPSDRFSAERTGGSVSTLTIQRTQQEDSAVYLCASSLRPGIAYTEAFFGQGTRLTVV.

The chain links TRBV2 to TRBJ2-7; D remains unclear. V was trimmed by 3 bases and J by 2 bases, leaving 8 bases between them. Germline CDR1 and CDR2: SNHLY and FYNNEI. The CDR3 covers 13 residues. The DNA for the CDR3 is TGTGCCAGCAGTGATATCTCTACCTACGAGCAGTACTTC. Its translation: CASSDISTYEQYF.

DNA of the CDR3: TGTGCCAGCAGTTACTCGCGGAGGGTGGGCACCGGGGAGCTGTTTTTT. Translated: CASSYSRRVGTGELFF. The chain recombines TRBV6-5 with TRBJ2-2; tentatively, D is TRBD2 (6 bases). Germline V gene lookup returns CDR1 MNHEY and CDR2 SVGAGI. V was pared by 0 bases and J by 4 bases, with 12 bases between. The CDR3 loop spans 16 amino acids.

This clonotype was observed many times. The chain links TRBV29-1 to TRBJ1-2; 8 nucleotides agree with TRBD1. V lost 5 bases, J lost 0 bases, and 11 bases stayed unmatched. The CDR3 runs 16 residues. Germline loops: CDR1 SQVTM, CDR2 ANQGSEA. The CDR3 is CSVPTDRDIANYGYTF. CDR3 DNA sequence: TGCAGCGTTCCGACGGACAGGGATATAGCTAACTATGGCTACACCTTC. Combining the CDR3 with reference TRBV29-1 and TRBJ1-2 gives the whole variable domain SAVISQKPSRDICQRGTSLTIQCQVDSQVTMMFWYRQQPGQSLTLIATANQGSEATYESGFVIDKFPISRPNLTFSTLTVSNMSPEDSSIYLCSVPTDRDIANYGYTFGSGTRLTVV.

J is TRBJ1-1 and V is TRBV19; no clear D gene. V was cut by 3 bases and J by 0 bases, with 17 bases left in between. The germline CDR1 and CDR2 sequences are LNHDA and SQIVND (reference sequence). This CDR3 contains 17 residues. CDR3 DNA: TGTGCCAGTAGTATTCGGTCCCAGTACACTATGAACACTGAAGCTTTCTTT. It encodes CASSIRSQYTMNTEAFF.

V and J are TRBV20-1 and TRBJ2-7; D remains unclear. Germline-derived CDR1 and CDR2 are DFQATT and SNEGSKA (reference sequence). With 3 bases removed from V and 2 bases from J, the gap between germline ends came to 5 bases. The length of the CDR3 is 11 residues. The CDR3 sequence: CSARGAYEQYF. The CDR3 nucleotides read TGCAGTGCTAGGGGCGCCTACGAGCAGTACTTC.

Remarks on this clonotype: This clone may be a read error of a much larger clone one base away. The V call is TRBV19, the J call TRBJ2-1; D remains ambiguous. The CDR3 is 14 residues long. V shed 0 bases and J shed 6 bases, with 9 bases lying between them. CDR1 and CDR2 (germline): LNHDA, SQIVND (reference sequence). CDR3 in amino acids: CASSIETGPNEQFF. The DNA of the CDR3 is TGTGCCAGTAGTATAGAGACCGGCCCCAATGAGCAGTTCTTC.

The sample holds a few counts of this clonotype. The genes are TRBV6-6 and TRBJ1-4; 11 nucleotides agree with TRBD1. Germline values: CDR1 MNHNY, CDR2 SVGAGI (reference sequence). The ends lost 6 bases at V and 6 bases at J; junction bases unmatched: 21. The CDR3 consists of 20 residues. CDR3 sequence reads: CASSRSPGTGGRSGYEKLFF. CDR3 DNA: TGTGCCAGCAGCAGAAGTCCAGGGACAGGGGGGAGGTCGGGTTATGAAAAACTGTTTTTT.

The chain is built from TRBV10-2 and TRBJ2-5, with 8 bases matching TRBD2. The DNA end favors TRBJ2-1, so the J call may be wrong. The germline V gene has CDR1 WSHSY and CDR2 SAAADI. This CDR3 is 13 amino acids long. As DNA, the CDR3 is TGCGCCAGCAGTGACGGGAGGGTGGTTGAGCAGTTCTTC. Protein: CASSDGRVVEQFF.

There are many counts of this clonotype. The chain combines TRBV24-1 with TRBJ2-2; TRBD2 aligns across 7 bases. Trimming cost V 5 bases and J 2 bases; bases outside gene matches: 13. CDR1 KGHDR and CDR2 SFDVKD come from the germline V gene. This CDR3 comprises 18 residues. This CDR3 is CATSGPQFGRQNTGELFF. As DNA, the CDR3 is TGTGCCACCAGTGGTCCTCAGTTCGGGAGGCAAAACACCGGGGAGCTGTTTTTT.

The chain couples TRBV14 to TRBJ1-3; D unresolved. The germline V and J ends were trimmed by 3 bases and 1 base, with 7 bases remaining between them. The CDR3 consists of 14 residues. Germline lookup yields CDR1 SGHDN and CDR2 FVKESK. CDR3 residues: CASSHMRSGNTIYF. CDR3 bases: TGTGCCAGCAGCCATATGAGGTCTGGAAACACCATATATTTT. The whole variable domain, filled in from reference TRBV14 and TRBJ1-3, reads EAGVTQFPSHSVIEKGQTVTLRCDPISGHDNLYWYRRVMGKEIKFLLHFVKESKQDESGMPNNRFLAERTGGTYSTLKVQPAELEDSGVYFCASSHMRSGNTIYFGEGSWLTVV.